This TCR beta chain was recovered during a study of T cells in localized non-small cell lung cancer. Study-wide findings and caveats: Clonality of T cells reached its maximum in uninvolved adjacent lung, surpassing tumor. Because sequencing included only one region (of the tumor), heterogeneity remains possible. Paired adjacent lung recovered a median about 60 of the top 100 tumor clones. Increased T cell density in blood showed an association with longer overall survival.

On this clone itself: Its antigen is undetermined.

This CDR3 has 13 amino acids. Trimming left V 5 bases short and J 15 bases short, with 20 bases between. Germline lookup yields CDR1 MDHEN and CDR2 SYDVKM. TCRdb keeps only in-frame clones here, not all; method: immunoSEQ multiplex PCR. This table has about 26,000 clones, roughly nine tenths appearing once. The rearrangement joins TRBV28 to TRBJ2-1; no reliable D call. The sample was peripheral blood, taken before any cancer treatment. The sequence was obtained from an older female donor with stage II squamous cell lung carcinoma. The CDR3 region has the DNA TGTGCCAGCAGTCCTACTTGGGTAGGCGGTGGGTTCTTC. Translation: CASSPTWVGGGFF.